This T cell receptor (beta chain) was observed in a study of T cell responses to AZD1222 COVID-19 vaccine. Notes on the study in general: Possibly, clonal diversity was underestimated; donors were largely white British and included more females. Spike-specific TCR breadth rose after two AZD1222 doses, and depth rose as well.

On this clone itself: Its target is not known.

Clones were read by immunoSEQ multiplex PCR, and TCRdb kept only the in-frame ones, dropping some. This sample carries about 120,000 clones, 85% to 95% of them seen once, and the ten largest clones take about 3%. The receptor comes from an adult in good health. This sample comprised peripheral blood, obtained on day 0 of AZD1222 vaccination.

The CDR3 region has the DNA TGTGCCAGCAGCATGGGACCAGAGACCCAGTACTTC. Translation gives CASSMGPETQYF. The J gene is TRBJ2-5, the V gene TRBV11-2, with D possibly being TRBD1 or TRBD2 (5 bases each). This CDR3 is built from 12 residues. Looked up from germline, CDR1 is SGHAT and CDR2 is FQNNGV. V was pared by 5 bases and J by 4 bases, with 8 bases between.